The rows below give T cell receptor beta chains drawn from one sample of a study of blood T cell repertoires in COVID-19. Sequenced by immunoSEQ multiplex PCR; TCRdb stores in-frame clones only, minus some. The sample yields approximately 88,000 clones, 80% seen once. The sequenced sample was peripheral blood. The origin of the receptors is an elderly woman with acute or convalescent COVID-19. CDR3s include the opening cysteine and the closing phenylalanine or tryptophan. D genes are given only for firm matches. The size of a clone is reported for some rows only, either as once, few or many, or as a class for expanded clones.

CAIRGDRGNEKLFF	TGTGCCATTCGGGGGGACAGGGGTAATGAAAAACTGTTTTTT	TRBV10-3	TRBJ1-4	-	TRBD1
CASSPTGQAQNEKLFF	TGTGCCAGCAGCCCCACAGGACAGGCCCAAAATGAAAAACTGTTTTTT	TRBV7-2	TRBJ1-4	few	TRBD1
CASSPRQGGNTEAFF	TGTGCCAGCAGCCCCCGCCAGGGAGGGAACACTGAAGCTTTCTTT	TRBV9	TRBJ1-1	-	-
CASSDLRQAGNTIYF	TGTGCCAGCAGTGACTTAAGACAGGCTGGAAACACCATATATTTT	TRBV25-1	TRBJ1-3	-	-
CASSLSQTHLASRGEQYF	TGTGCCAGCAGCCTCAGCCAAACCCACCTAGCGTCCCGGGGGGAGCAGTACTTC	TRBV3-1/TRBV3-2	TRBJ2-7	-	-
CASSPGQNNQPQHF	TGCGCCAGCAGCCCGGGACAGAACAATCAGCCCCAGCATTTT	TRBV5-1	TRBJ1-5	-	TRBD1
CASSHSRTYGYTF	TGTGCCAGCAGCCATAGTAGAACCTATGGCTACACCTTC	TRBV11-2	TRBJ1-2	-	-
CASRNGLAGADTQYF	TGTGCCAGCAGGAATGGACTAGCGGGAGCAGATACGCAGTATTTT	TRBV6-5	TRBJ2-3	-	TRBD2
CASSLTSGGPYQETQYF	TGCGCCAGCAGTTTGACTAGCGGGGGACCGTACCAAGAGACCCAGTACTTC	TRBV10-1	TRBJ2-5	-	TRBD2
CASRRTGGSDEQFF	TGTGCCAGCAGGCGGACAGGGGGCTCGGATGAGCAGTTCTTC	TRBV2	TRBJ2-1	-	TRBD1
CASSSGQGAMQPQHF	TGTGCCAGCAGCTCCGGACAGGGGGCAATGCAGCCCCAGCATTTT	TRBV5-6	TRBJ1-5	-	TRBD1
CASSLVDSLNEQFF	TGTGCCAGCTCACTAGTCGACAGTCTAAATGAGCAGTTCTTC	TRBV18	TRBJ2-1	-	-
CASSPRTGNTEAFF	TGTGCCAGCAGCCCCAGGACAGGGAACACTGAAGCTTTCTTT	TRBV9	TRBJ1-1	once	TRBD1
CAWSVYFSYEQYF	TGTGCCTGGAGTGTATACTTCTCCTACGAGCAGTACTTC	TRBV30	TRBJ2-7	-	-
CASGADMNTEAFF	TGTGCCAGCGGGGCTGATATGAACACTGAAGCTTTCTTT	TRBV6-5	TRBJ1-1	-	-
CAWSVGGAGPYEQYF	TGTGCCTGGAGTGTGGGAGGCGCCGGGCCCTACGAGCAGTACTTC	TRBV30	TRBJ2-7	-	-
CASSTGTGESGYTF	TGTGCCAGCAGCACCGGGACAGGGGAGTCTGGCTACACCTTC	TRBV27	TRBJ1-2	-	TRBD1
CATTGGGRYSNQPQHF	TGTGCCACGACGGGAGGGGGCCGTTATAGCAATCAGCCCCAGCATTTT	TRBV19	TRBJ1-5	-	TRBD1
CASSLGLTGERTDTQYF	TGTGCCAGCAGCTTAGGACTTACAGGCGAACGCACAGATACGCAGTATTTT	TRBV7-9	TRBJ2-3	once	-
CANSHSGSTDTQYF	TGTGCCAACAGCCATAGCGGGAGCACAGATACGCAGTATTTT	TRBV3-1/TRBV3-2	TRBJ2-3	-	TRBD2
CASGLGRGSTDTQYF	TGTGCTAGTGGTTTGGGCCGGGGTTCGACAGATACGCAGTATTTT	TRBV12-5	TRBJ2-3	-	-
CASNAVYEQYF	TGTGCCAGCAACGCGGTTTACGAGCAGTACTTC	TRBV2	TRBJ2-7	-	-
CASSRQGAAYEQYF	TGTGCCAGTAGTCGACAGGGGGCGGCCTACGAGCAGTACTTC	TRBV19	TRBJ2-7	-	TRBD1
CASSGRIDTGELFF	TGTGCCAGCAGCGGGAGGATTGACACCGGGGAGCTGTTTTTT	TRBV2	TRBJ2-2	-	TRBD2
CASSRVGHQTEAFF	TGTGCCAGTAGCAGGGTCGGCCACCAGACTGAAGCTTTCTTT	TRBV19	TRBJ1-1	-	-
CASSMTGSSYNEQFF	TGTGCCAGCAGCATGACAGGCAGCTCCTACAATGAGCAGTTCTTC	TRBV7-2	TRBJ2-1	-	-
CASSQTSGRGEQYF	TGCGCCAGCAGCCAAACTAGCGGGAGGGGCGAGCAGTACTTC	TRBV4-1	TRBJ2-7	few	TRBD2
CASSLMREAGPDTQYF	TGTGCCAGCAGCTTAATGAGGGAGGCGGGCCCGGATACGCAGTATTTT	TRBV7-2	TRBJ2-3	-	-
CASSSFALSYEQYF	TGTGCCAGTAGTAGTTTTGCGCTATCCTACGAGCAGTACTTC	TRBV19	TRBJ2-7	-	-
CASSYGQGLGYTF	TGTGCCAGCAGTTACGGGCAGGGGCTTGGCTACACCTTC	TRBV6-5	TRBJ1-2	-	-
CASTGQRNTEAFF	TGTGCCAGCACTGGACAGAGGAACACTGAAGCTTTCTTT	TRBV21-1	TRBJ1-1	-	-
CASTLSSRGRQPQHF	TGTGCCAGTACCCTATCCTCGCGGGGGAGACAGCCCCAGCATTTT	TRBV19	TRBJ1-5	once	-
CATSDYGRGYGYTF	TGTGCCACCAGTGATTATGGCAGGGGGTATGGCTACACCTTC	TRBV24-1	TRBJ1-2	-	TRBD1
CASSASGRAYEQYF	TGTGCCAGCAGTGCTAGCGGGAGGGCCTACGAGCAGTACTTC	TRBV2	TRBJ2-7	-	TRBD2
CASSFEQGSYNSPLHF	TGCGCCAGCAGCTTTGAACAGGGCTCCTATAATTCACCCCTCCACTTT	TRBV5-1	TRBJ1-6	once	-
CATSDAGVTSTDTQYF	TGTGCCACCAGTGATGCCGGGGTGACTAGCACAGATACGCAGTATTTT	TRBV24-1	TRBJ2-3	once	-
CASSSDGRELYEQYF	TGTGCCAGCAGCTCCGACGGGAGGGAACTCTACGAGCAGTACTTC	TRBV11-2	TRBJ2-7	-	TRBD2
CASSFGLAANTDTQYF	TGTGCCAGCAGCTTCGGACTAGCGGCCAACACAGATACGCAGTATTTT	TRBV11-2	TRBJ2-3	-	TRBD2
CASSIGQSYFHGYTF	TGTGCCAGTAGTATTGGGCAGAGCTATTTCCATGGCTACACCTTC	TRBV19	TRBJ1-2	-	-
CASNGFGGGITDTQYF	TGTGCCAGTAACGGCTTCGGCGGGGGGATCACAGATACGCAGTATTTT	TRBV19	TRBJ2-3	-	TRBD2
CATSRVLAGVETQYF	TGTGCCACCAGCAGGGTTCTAGCGGGGGTGGAGACCCAGTACTTC	TRBV15	TRBJ2-5	-	TRBD2
CASSTQGAPYNEQFF	TGCGCCAGCAGTACACAGGGGGCCCCCTACAATGAGCAGTTCTTC	TRBV4-1	TRBJ2-1	-	TRBD1
CASSISRTGEETQYF	TGTGCCAGTAGTATCAGCCGGACAGGGGAAGAGACCCAGTACTTC	TRBV19	TRBJ2-5	few	TRBD1
CSVGAGESGYEQFF	TGCAGCGTTGGAGCGGGAGAATCGGGGTATGAGCAGTTCTTC	TRBV29-1	TRBJ2-1	-	TRBD2
CASSWGTDSGNTIYF	TGCGCCAGCAGCTGGGGGACAGACTCTGGAAACACCATATATTTT	TRBV5-1	TRBJ1-3	few	TRBD1
CASSLPVAGGANVLTF	TGCGCCAGCAGCTTGCCGGTGGCGGGGGGGGCCAACGTCCTGACTTTC	TRBV5-1	TRBJ2-6	once	-
CASSITSMYEQYF	TGTGCCAGCAGCATCACCTCTATGTACGAGCAGTACTTC	TRBV11-2	TRBJ2-7	few	-
CASSTGTGSDTQYF	TGTGCCAGCAGCACCGGGACAGGGTCAGATACGCAGTATTTT	TRBV7-2	TRBJ2-3	few	TRBD1
CASSLDDSAGYTF	TGCGCCAGCAGCTTGGATGACAGTGCCGGCTACACCTTC	TRBV5-1	TRBJ1-2	-	-
CASSYSGGPSYEQYF	TGTGCCAGCAGTTACTCAGGGGGCCCTTCCTACGAGCAGTACTTC	TRBV6-6	TRBJ2-7	-	TRBD1